This TCR beta chain was identified during a study of blood T cell repertoires in COVID-19 (dated by TCRdb to 2018 to 2020). Regarding the complete study: Samples covering the acute and convalescent phases of COVID-19 were provided by collaborators in the United States, Italy and Spain. The prospective study material was composed of cDNA or gDNA derived from T cells, B-cell-depleted T cells, or PBMCs. Subjects who had been exposed to COVID-19, were actively infected with it, or had recovered from it provided the deeply sampled blood TCRbeta repertoires that made up the dataset. The repertoires were released in a freely available public database meant as a resource for research on the immune response to SARS-CoV-2. The samples were drawn from two sources: the first 160 participants of the ongoing ImmuneRACE study, and 1,000 to 1,500 subjects contributed by 6 global collaborators. Sample metadata almost always included a de-identified subject ID, COVID-19 status, age in years and sex. HLA class I and class II types, where available, came from metadata supplied by the sample provider rather than from assay-based typing. The paper as a whole reports these results and caveats: How much clinical and demographic metadata was included differed by source and by participant, and the metadata was provided uncurated.

On this clone: This clone's antigen is unknown. Per-nucleotide qualities are absent, and no much larger clonotype sits a single base away.

Germline trimming: 4 bases from V, 5 bases from J; junction bases outside gene matches: 9. From its cysteine to its phenylalanine, the CDR3 spans 16 amino acids. Only the CDR3 part of the read is kept: 48 bases, read in frame from the first base. The germline V gene sets CDR1 to SGHTA and CDR2 to FQGNSA. The collaborating institutions used their own protocols to collect whole blood in K2EDTA tubes. For TCRbeta analysis, collaborators shipped samples as frozen whole blood, isolated PBMCs, or DNA extracted from either of those sample types. TCRbeta CDR3 regions were amplified from genomic DNA using the immunoSEQ Assay, a bias-controlled multiplex PCR. The authors' analysis ran thus. The number of nucleated cells in each sample was estimated from the amplification of reference gene primers within the assay. To quantify the absolute abundance of each unique TCRbeta CDR3 rearrangement, sequence reads were collapsed and filtered. Productive Simpson clonality was computed per sample as the square root of Simpson's diversity index over productive rearrangements. TCRdb stores this immuneACCESS table with in-frame sequences only. Part of the clones is absent; in the studies checked, under half of the shortfall reflects unresolved V genes, and no reason is known for the rest. That table is the source of V, J and clone size, and D and trimming were worked out from the DNA. The sample table contains under 200,000 clones; only one count was recorded for 88% of them. The top ten clones comprise 1.6% of the sample.

This TCR was sampled from a man aged 18 to 30 with active or convalescent COVID-19. The V and J genes are TRBV7-2 and TRBJ2-2, and 8 junction bases match TRBD2. The specimen was peripheral blood. In nucleotide form, the sequence is TGTGCCAGCAGCTCGGAAAAAGCGGGGGTTACCGGGGAGCTGTTTTTT. Its product reads: CASSSEKAGVTGELFF. This CDR3, with the reference TRBV7-2 and TRBJ2-2 proteins standing in past its ends, gives the full variable domain GAGVSQSPSNKVTEKGKDVELRCDPISGHTALYWYRQSLGQGLEFLIYFQGNSAPDKSGLPSDRFSAERTGGSVSTLTIQRTQQEDSAVYLCASSSEKAGVTGELFFGEGSRLTVL.